The entry below describes one T cell receptor beta chain. Germline V gives CDR1 MNHEY, CDR2 SMNVEV (reference sequence). The CDR3 runs 13 residues. Trimming pared 4 bases from V and 8 bases from J, leaving 14 bases between. TCRdb's table, derived via immunoSEQ multiplex PCR, lists solely in-frame clones and lacks some. The data contain around 70,000 clones, roughly 80% of them seen just once; the ten biggest clones take up approximately 6.7%. This sample is drawn from a study of OX40 agonist ivuxolimab in advanced cancers. Background on the study: Every 2 weeks, ivuxolimab was infused into the patients intravenously at between 0.01 and 10 mg/kg. Earlier anti-PD-1, anti-PD-L1 or anti-CTLA-4 therapy was permitted; under 50% had received some.

This sequence was found in an adult with an advanced solid tumor such as melanoma, head and neck, liver or kidney cancer. The chain is built from TRBV27 and TRBJ1-1; maybe TRBD1 (6 bases). Sequencing used CD4+ or CD8+ T cells sorted from blood, obtained in a trial of the OX40 agonist ivuxolimab. The CDR3: CASSSPRGAEAFF. CDR3 nucleotide sequence: TGTGCCAGCAGTTCCCCTCGGGGGGCCGAAGCTTTCTTT.